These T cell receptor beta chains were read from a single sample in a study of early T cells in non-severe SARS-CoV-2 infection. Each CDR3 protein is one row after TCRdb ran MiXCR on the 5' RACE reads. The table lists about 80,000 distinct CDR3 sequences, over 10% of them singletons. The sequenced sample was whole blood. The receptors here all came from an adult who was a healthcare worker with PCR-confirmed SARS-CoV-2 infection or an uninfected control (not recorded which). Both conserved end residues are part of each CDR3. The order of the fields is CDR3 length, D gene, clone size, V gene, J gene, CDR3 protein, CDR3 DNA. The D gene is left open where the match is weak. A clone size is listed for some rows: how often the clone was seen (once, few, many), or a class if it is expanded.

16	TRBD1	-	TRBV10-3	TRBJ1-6	CAISAQPGTVNSPLHF	TGTGCCATCAGTGCCCAGCCCGGGACAGTAAATTCACCCCTCCACTTT
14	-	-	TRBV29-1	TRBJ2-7	CSVESGGLAYEQYF	TGCAGCGTTGAATCGGGGGGCCTTGCCTACGAGCAGTACTTC
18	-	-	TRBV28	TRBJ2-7	CASSFAGPGVGASYEQYF	TGTGCCAGCAGTTTCGCGGGCCCCGGTGTGGGAGCATCCTACGAGCAGTACTTC
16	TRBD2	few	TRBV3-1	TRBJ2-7	CASSQGASGRAGEQYF	TGTGCCAGCAGCCAAGGTGCTAGCGGGAGGGCCGGTGAGCAGTACTTC
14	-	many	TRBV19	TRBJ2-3	CASSSGSTADTQYF	TGTGCCAGTAGCTCCGGGTCCACGGCAGATACGCAGTATTTT
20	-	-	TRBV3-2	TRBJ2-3	CASSPRTRLAGGPGTDTQYF	TGTGCCAGCAGCCCCCGGACGAGGCTAGCGGGGGGGCCGGGCACAGATACGCAGTATTTT
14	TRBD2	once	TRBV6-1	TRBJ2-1	CASTGLAGGNEQFF	TGTGCCAGTACGGGACTAGCGGGAGGGAATGAGCAGTTCTTC
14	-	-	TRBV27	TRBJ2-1	CASSWAGLKDEQFF	TGTGCCAGCAGTTGGGCAGGCTTAAAGGATGAGCAGTTCTTC
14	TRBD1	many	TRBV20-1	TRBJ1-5	CSATGTGRNQPQHF	TGCAGTGCCACCGGGACAGGAAGAAATCAGCCCCAGCATTTT
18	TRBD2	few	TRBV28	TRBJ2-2	CASSSAGVLLSMTGELFF	TGTGCCAGCAGTTCAGCGGGGGTCCTTCTGTCTATGACCGGGGAGCTGTTTTTT
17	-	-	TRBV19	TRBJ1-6	CASSRRLEDSYNSPLHF	TGTGCCAGTAGTCGACGGCTTGAAGACTCCTATAATTCACCCCTCCACTTT
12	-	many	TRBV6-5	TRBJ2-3	CASSPETDTQYF	TGTGCCAGCAGCCCAGAAACAGATACGCAGTATTTT
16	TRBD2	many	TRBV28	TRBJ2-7	CASSSSGTSGFYEQYF	TGTGCCAGCAGTTCCTCTGGGACTAGCGGATTCTACGAGCAGTACTTC
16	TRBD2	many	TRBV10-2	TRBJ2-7	CASSEIVAGAYYEQYF	TGCGCCAGCAGTGAGATTGTAGCGGGGGCTTACTACGAGCAGTACTTC
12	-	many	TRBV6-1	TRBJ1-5	CASSAGNQPQHF	TGTGCCAGCAGCGCAGGGAATCAGCCCCAGCATTTT
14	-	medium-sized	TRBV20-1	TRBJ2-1	CSASSEGPYNEQFF	TGCAGTGCTAGTAGTGAGGGCCCCTACAATGAGCAGTTCTTC
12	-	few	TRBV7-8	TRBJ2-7	CASSFYQPGQYF	TGTGCCAGCAGCTTCTACCAGCCGGGACAGTACTTC
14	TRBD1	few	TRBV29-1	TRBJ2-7	CSVEGWDRDYEQYF	TGCAGCGTTGAAGGTTGGGACAGAGACTACGAGCAGTACTTC
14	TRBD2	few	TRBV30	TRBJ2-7	CAWSVPGRDYEQYF	TGTGCCTGGAGTGTACCCGGGAGGGATTACGAGCAGTACTTC
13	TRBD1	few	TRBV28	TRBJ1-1	CASSPRGLAEAFF	TGTGCCAGCAGTCCCAGGGGGCTGGCTGAAGCTTTCTTT
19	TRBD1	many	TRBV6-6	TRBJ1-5	CASSPFDRESLYSNQPQHF	TGTGCCAGCAGCCCATTCGACAGGGAGTCTTTATATAGCAATCAGCCCCAGCATTTT
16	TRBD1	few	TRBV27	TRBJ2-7	CASSPLRDRETYEQYF	TGTGCCAGCAGTCCCCTAAGGGACAGGGAAACCTACGAGCAGTACTTC
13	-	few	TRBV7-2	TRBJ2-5	CASSRPGRETQYF	TGTGCCAGCAGCCGACCGGGACGAGAGACCCAGTACTTC
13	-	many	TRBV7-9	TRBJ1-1	CASSERGPTEAFF	TGTGCCAGCAGCGAACGGGGGCCCACTGAAGCTTTCTTT
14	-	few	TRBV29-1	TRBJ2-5	CSVDGGARQETQYF	TGCAGCGTTGATGGGGGGGCACGGCAAGAGACCCAGTACTTC
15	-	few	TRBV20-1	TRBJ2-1	CSARDFADPNNEQFF	TGCAGTGCTAGAGATTTCGCGGACCCAAACAATGAGCAGTTCTTC
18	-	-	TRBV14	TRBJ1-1	CASSQSKGRSWFLAEAFF	TGTGCCAGCAGCCAATCGAAAGGGAGGAGTTGGTTTTTAGCTGAAGCTTTCTTT
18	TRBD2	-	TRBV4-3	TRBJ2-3	CASSPATGLAGVADTQYF	TGCGCCAGCAGCCCCGCCACCGGACTAGCGGGAGTTGCAGATACGCAGTATTTT
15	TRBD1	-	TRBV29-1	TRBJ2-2	CSVRGTGDNTGELFF	TGCAGCGTTAGGGGGACAGGGGACAACACCGGGGAGCTGTTTTTT
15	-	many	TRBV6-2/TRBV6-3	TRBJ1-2	CASRATGTASSGYTF	TGTGCCAGCAGGGCTACCGGGACGGCCAGCTCTGGCTACACCTTC
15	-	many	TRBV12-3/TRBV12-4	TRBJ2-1	CASLQGWSSYNEQFF	TGTGCCAGCTTACAGGGATGGAGCTCCTACAATGAGCAGTTCTTC
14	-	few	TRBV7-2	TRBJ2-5	CASSWLGPQETQYF	TGTGCCAGCAGCTGGTTAGGACCCCAAGAGACCCAGTACTTC
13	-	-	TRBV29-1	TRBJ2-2	CSVDGGNTGELFF	TGCAGCGTTGACGGGGGCAACACCGGGGAGCTGTTTTTT
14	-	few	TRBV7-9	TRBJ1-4	CASSPGTTNEKLFF	TGTGCCAGCAGCCCAGGGACAACTAATGAAAAACTGTTTTTT
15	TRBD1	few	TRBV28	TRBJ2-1	CASSLSGTGTNEQFF	TGTGCCAGCAGTTTATCCGGGACAGGGACCAATGAGCAGTTCTTC
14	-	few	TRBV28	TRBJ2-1	CASSFDPTYNEQFF	TGTGCCAGCAGTTTTGATCCCACATACAATGAGCAGTTCTTC
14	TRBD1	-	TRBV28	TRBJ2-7	CASSPTGRAYEQYF	TGTGCCAGCAGTCCGACAGGGAGAGCATACGAGCAGTACTTC